This T cell receptor beta chain emerged from a study of cytomegalovirus exposure and HLA in healthy donors. Concerning this clone: Its antigen remains unknown.

This CDR3 comprises 15 residues. V was shortened by 0 bases and J by 5 bases, with 11 bases between the two germline ends. Germline-derived CDR1 and CDR2 are SGHRS and YFSETQ. Sequencing was performed with immunoSEQ multiplex PCR; in TCRdb, only in-frame clones are kept and a portion is missing. The sample shows about 330,000 clones, just over 85% of them seen only once. Study-level points and caveats: A list of 164 TCR beta chains associated with cytomegalovirus was given. First-cohort TCR clusters were later found to tend to co-occur in the 130 or so validation repertoires.

The genes are TRBV5-1 and TRBJ2-2; maybe TRBD2 (5 bases). The specimen sequenced was PBMCs. The origin of this receptor is a woman aged 18-29 years in good health and CMV-seronegative. DNA for the CDR3: TGCGCCAGCAGCTTGGTCCTAGCAGTAACCGGGGAGCTGTTTTTT. Encoded protein: CASSLVLAVTGELFF.